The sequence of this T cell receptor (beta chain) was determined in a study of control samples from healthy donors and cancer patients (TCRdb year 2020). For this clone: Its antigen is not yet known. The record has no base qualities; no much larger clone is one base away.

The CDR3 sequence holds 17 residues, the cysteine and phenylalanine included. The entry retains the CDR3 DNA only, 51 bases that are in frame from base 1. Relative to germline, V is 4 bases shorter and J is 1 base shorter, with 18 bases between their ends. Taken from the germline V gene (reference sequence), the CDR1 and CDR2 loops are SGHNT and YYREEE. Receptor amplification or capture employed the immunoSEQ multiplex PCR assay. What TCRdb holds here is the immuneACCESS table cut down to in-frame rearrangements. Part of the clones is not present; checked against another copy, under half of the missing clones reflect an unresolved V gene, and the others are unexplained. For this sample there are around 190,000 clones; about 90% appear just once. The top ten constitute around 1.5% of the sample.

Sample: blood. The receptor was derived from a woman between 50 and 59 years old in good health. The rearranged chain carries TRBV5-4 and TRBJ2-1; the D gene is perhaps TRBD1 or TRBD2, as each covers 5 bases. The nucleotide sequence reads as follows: TGTGCCAGCAGCGAAGACCGAGGGGTCAGGTCCTACAATGAGCAGTTCTTC. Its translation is CASSEDRGVRSYNEQFF.